One TCR beta chain is described in this entry. Its specific antigen is unknown. No much larger clone exists at a distance of one base, and base qualities are not known. TCRbeta CDR3 regions were amplified from genomic DNA by means of the immunoSEQ Assay, a bias-controlled multiplex PCR. The study's own analysis went as follows. Nucleated cell counts per sample were estimated from amplification of reference gene primers within the assay. Sequence reads were collapsed and filtered to measure the absolute abundance of every unique TCRbeta CDR3 rearrangement. For each sample, productive Simpson clonality was calculated as the square root of Simpson's diversity index over productive rearrangements. The source is immuneACCESS, and TCRdb retained only in-frame sequences with V and J called. Part of the clones is not carried over; for the studies checked, unresolved V genes explain less than half of this, and the remainder is unexplained. The DNA was the basis for D and trimming; V, J and clone size are from that table. The sample table records 150,000 to 200,000 clones; approximately 78% of these occur just once. 17% of the sample goes to the ten largest clones.

The data were taken from a study of blood T cell repertoires in COVID-19 (dated by TCRdb to the early 2020s). As for the study more broadly: The collaborator samples originated in the United States, Italy and Spain and spanned the acute and convalescent phases of COVID-19. The dataset comprised deeply sampled blood TCRbeta repertoires from subjects exposed to, actively infected with, or recovered from COVID-19. HLA class I and class II types, where available, came from metadata supplied by the sample provider rather than from assay-based typing. The samples were drawn from the first 160 participants of the ongoing ImmuneRACE study and from some 1,300 subjects provided by 6 global collaborators. The prospective study material was composed of cDNA or gDNA derived from T cells, B-cell-depleted T cells, or PBMCs. The repertoires were released in a freely available public database meant as a resource for research on the immune response to SARS-CoV-2. A de-identified subject ID, COVID-19 status, age in years and sex were almost always included in the sample metadata. Broader findings and caveats from the paper: The amount of clinical and demographic metadata varied by source and participant and was provided uncurated.

Participants in the prospective study were enrolled through a virtual design, were aged roughly 18 to 100 years, and lived in roughly 24 United States geographic areas. Cohort assignment in the prospective study relied on participant-reported clinical history from a screening survey and a study questionnaire. For ImmuneRACE Cohort 3, a participant was defined as recovered based on two consecutive negative NP/OP PCR tests, clearance by a healthcare professional, or resolution of symptoms. In the prospective study, whole blood, serum and a nasopharyngeal or oropharyngeal swab were collected from each participant by mobile phlebotomists. Additional blood draws and questionnaires over an approximately 2-month period could optionally be provided by prospective study participants. Before DNA extraction, prospective study blood samples were shipped either frozen or at room temperature. The CDR3 spans 12 residues, from the cysteine through the phenylalanine. Only the CDR3 DNA stays, 36 bases, in frame from base 1. V is clipped by 5 bases and J by 11 bases, and the sequence between their germline boundaries is 12 bases long. CDR1 and CDR2 were assigned from the germline V gene as MNHEY and SVGAGI.

Sequencing was performed on PBMCs or T cells enriched from blood (not recorded which). Recombination joined TRBV6-5 with TRBJ1-4; the D gene is unclear. This sequence originates from a woman aged 50 to 60 who had recovered from COVID-19. The nucleotide sequence is given as TGTGCCAGCAGTCTCCTTGAACAGAAACTGTTTTTT. Its translation reads: CASSLLEQKLFF.